Listed below are T cell receptor beta chains from one sample, sequenced in a study of T cells in localized non-small cell lung cancer. The repertoire was sequenced with immunoSEQ multiplex PCR; TCRdb's copy has only in-frame clones and lacks some. This table has 52,000 or so clones, just over 85% appearing once. This specimen consisted of peripheral blood, obtained before any cancer treatment. These receptors originate from a male donor aged 60 or over with stage III squamous cell lung carcinoma. Each CDR3 is given with its conserved first and last residue. D genes are given only for firm matches. Part of the rows lack a size; the others show once, few, many or a class for expanded clones.

CDR3aa,CDR3nt,d_gene,len,j_gene,abundance,v_gene
CASSRFSGTAYWETF,TGCGCCAGCAGTCGGTTCTCCGGGACGGCCTATTGGGAGACCTTC,-,15,TRBJ1-2,-,TRBV23-1
CASGPGTGVSDTQYF,TGTGCTAGTGGTCCCGGGACAGGGGTGTCGGATACGCAGTATTTT,TRBD1,15,TRBJ2-3,-,TRBV12-5
CASSVSGQHNEQFF,TGTGCCAGCAGCGTATCGGGACAACACAATGAGCAGTTCTTC,-,14,TRBJ2-1,-,TRBV9
CSVEDSGYTF,TGCAGCGTTGAAGATTCTGGCTACACCTTC,-,10,TRBJ1-2,-,TRBV29-1
CASSLDPGLAGPDTQYF,TGTGCCAGCAGCTTAGATCCGGGACTAGCGGGCCCAGATACGCAGTATTTT,TRBD2,17,TRBJ2-3,-,TRBV11-3
CASSPDGSGGEKLFF,TGTGCCAGCTCACCCGATGGAAGCGGGGGTGAAAAACTGTTTTTT,-,15,TRBJ1-4,-,TRBV18
CASSQEGAMGTEAFF,TGCGCCAGCAGCCAAGAGGGTGCCATGGGGACTGAAGCTTTCTTT,-,15,TRBJ1-1,-,TRBV4-1
CASRRDSGNTIYF,TGTGCCAGCAGACGGGACAGTGGAAACACCATATATTTT,TRBD1,13,TRBJ1-3,-,TRBV6-6
CASSPQGGQGTEQYF,TGTGCCAGTAGTCCCCAGGGCGGGCAGGGGACCGAGCAGTACTTC,-,15,TRBJ2-7,-,TRBV19
CASSLRQGENEKLFF,TGTGCCAGTTCCCTCAGACAGGGGGAAAATGAAAAACTGTTTTTT,TRBD1,15,TRBJ1-4,-,TRBV19
CASSPGTGGGGEKLFF,TGCGCCAGCAGCCCAGGGACAGGGGGCGGAGGTGAAAAACTGTTTTTT,TRBD1,16,TRBJ1-4,-,TRBV5-1
CASSSGLAGGRETQYF,TGTGCCAGCAGCTCCGGACTAGCGGGGGGTCGGGAGACCCAGTACTTC,TRBD2,16,TRBJ2-5,once,TRBV7-3
CASSPPSAGTVNYGYTF,TGTGCCAGCAGCCCGCCTTCGGCGGGGACAGTTAACTATGGCTACACCTTC,TRBD1,17,TRBJ1-2,few,TRBV7-8
CASSSAGETGANVLTF,TGTGCCAGCAGTTCGGCAGGGGAGACTGGGGCCAACGTCCTGACTTTC,-,16,TRBJ2-6,-,TRBV28
CASSLRGEMGQPQHF,TGTGCCAGCAGTTTACGAGGGGAAATGGGTCAGCCCCAGCATTTT,-,15,TRBJ1-5,-,TRBV27
CASSQLQGIEAFF,TGTGCCAGCAGCCAACTACAGGGAATTGAAGCTTTCTTT,-,13,TRBJ1-1,-,TRBV4-2
CASSPGGGSGYTF,TGTGCCAGCAGCCCGGGTGGGGGTAGTGGCTACACCTTC,-,13,TRBJ1-2,-,TRBV7-8
CASSRTGLEAFF,TGTGCCAGCAGTCGGACAGGGCTAGAAGCTTTCTTT,TRBD1,12,TRBJ1-1,-,TRBV6-5
CATSRGTDRGDYTF,TGTGCCACCAGCCGCGGAACCGACAGGGGAGACTACACCTTC,TRBD1,14,TRBJ1-2,once,TRBV15
CASSSRQGAHEQYF,TGTGCCAGCAGTTCCAGACAGGGGGCCCACGAGCAGTACTTC,TRBD1,14,TRBJ2-7,-,TRBV6-5
CASSYLDRGQPQHF,TGTGCCAGCAGCTACCTGGACAGGGGTCAGCCCCAGCATTTT,TRBD1,14,TRBJ1-5,-,TRBV7-9
CASTIAAGGETQYF,TGTGCCAGCACGATAGCGGCTGGAGGAGAGACCCAGTACTTC,-,14,TRBJ2-5,few,TRBV2
CASSGSSYEQYF,TGTGCCAGCTCGGGGAGCTCCTACGAGCAGTACTTC,-,12,TRBJ2-7,-,TRBV7-9
CASSLGGGNQPQHF,TGCGCCAGCAGCTTGGGTGGGGGCAATCAGCCCCAGCATTTT,-,14,TRBJ1-5,few,TRBV5-1
CASSAWTSGKNEQYF,TGCGCCAGCAGTGCCTGGACTAGCGGGAAAAACGAGCAGTACTTC,TRBD2,15,TRBJ2-7,-,TRBV10-2
CASSSRGESRAFF,TGTGCCAGCAGCTCAAGGGGGGAGTCTCGGGCTTTCTTT,-,13,TRBJ1-1,-,TRBV6-1
CASSSGQGGTGELFF,TGTGCCAGCAGTTCGGGACAGGGGGGGACCGGGGAGCTGTTTTTT,TRBD1,15,TRBJ2-2,-,TRBV6-5
CASSKGARSGTGETQYF,TGTGCCAGCAGCAAGGGAGCTAGATCGGGGACGGGGGAGACCCAGTACTTC,-,17,TRBJ2-5,-,TRBV14
CASMGAGSETQYF,TGTGCCAGCATGGGGGCCGGTTCAGAGACCCAGTACTTC,-,13,TRBJ2-5,-,TRBV28
CASSSGTSGYNEQFF,TGTGCCAGCAGCTCCGGGACTAGCGGATACAATGAGCAGTTCTTC,TRBD2,15,TRBJ2-1,-,TRBV9
CASGLTALLGYGYTF,TGTGCTAGTGGTCTAACGGCGCTTTTGGGCTATGGCTACACCTTC,-,15,TRBJ1-2,medium-sized,TRBV12-5
CASSLVSGALQQETQYF,TGTGCCAGCAGCTTGGTGAGCGGGGCCCTCCAACAAGAGACCCAGTACTTC,TRBD2,17,TRBJ2-5,-,TRBV5-6
CASSFFGLAHNEQFF,TGTGCCAGCAGCTTCTTTGGACTAGCCCACAATGAGCAGTTCTTC,TRBD2,15,TRBJ2-1,-,TRBV27
CASSSRTGTINSPLHF,TGTGCCAGCAGCTCCCGGACAGGGACAATCAATTCACCCCTCCACTTT,TRBD1,16,TRBJ1-6,-,TRBV5-4
CASSQDRRQGDPLAKNIQYF,TGTGCCAGCAGCCAAGATCGCCGACAGGGAGACCCACTAGCCAAAAACATTCAGTACTTC,TRBD1,20,TRBJ2-4,-,TRBV14
CASSQVGVRFNTDTQYF,TGTGCCAGCAGCCAAGTGGGGGTCAGGTTCAACACAGATACGCAGTATTTT,-,17,TRBJ2-3,few,TRBV4-2